Below are 20 T cell receptor beta chains sequenced from a single sample in a study of brain metastases from non-small cell lung cancer. TCRdb keeps only in-frame clones here, not all; method: immunoSEQ multiplex PCR. Of 2,000 to 2,500 clones listed, 70% to 90% are singletons. The sequencing sample was made of primary lung tumor tissue. These receptors came from a donor at least 40 years old with non-small cell lung cancer.

This chain links TRBV5-1 with TRBJ2-7, with D perhaps given as TRBD1 or TRBD2 (5 bases each). The CDR3 has 14 residues. Germline CDR1 is SGHRS and CDR2 is YFSETQ. V lost 3 bases and J 3 bases, leaving 13 bases between the germline ends. The CDR3, as DNA: TGCGCCAGCAGCTCTGGGACGACCAGCTACGAGCAGTACTTC. Protein: CASSSGTTSYEQYF.

The J gene is TRBJ2-7, the V gene TRBV6-2 or TRBV6-3; 11 bases are a match to TRBD2. CDR3 size: 17 residues. Trimming took 0 bases from V and 1 from J; bases not matched to a gene: 5. CDR1 and CDR2 from the germline V gene are MNHEY and SVGEGT. In DNA, the CDR3 is TGTGCCAGCAGTTACTCGAAGGGACTAGCGGAATCCTACGAGCAGTACTTC. It yields the protein CASSYSKGLAESYEQYF.

V is TRBV19 and J is TRBJ2-5; 8 nucleotides agree with TRBD2. Per germline, CDR1 LNHDA and CDR2 SQIVND (reference sequence). The CDR3 sequence is 20 residues long. Losses at the gene ends were 5 bases for V and 2 bases for J; bases not matched to a gene: 22. The CDR3 DNA reads TGTGCCAGTAGTGCCCCGCGCGGGGGAAGAAGAACTAGCGGTCAAGAGACCCAGTACTTC. It is translated as CASSAPRGGRRTSGQETQYF. Drawing the rest from reference TRBV19 and TRBJ2-5, the complete variable domain is DGGITQSPKYLFRKEGQNVTLSCEQNLNHDAMYWYRQDPGQGLRLIYYSQIVNDFQKGDIAEGYSVSREKKESFPLTVTSAQKNPTAFYLCASSAPRGGRRTSGQETQYFGPGTRLLVL.

The CDR3 reads CASSQVVSYEQYF. In DNA form, the CDR3 reads TGTGCCAGCAGCCAAGTGGTCTCCTACGAGCAGTACTTC. The J gene is TRBJ2-7, the V gene TRBV3-1 (or the pseudogene TRBV3-2); D is uncertain. V shed 1 base and J shed 0 bases, with 4 bases lying between them. This CDR3 region has 13 residues. Germline CDR1 and CDR2: LGHDT and YNNKEL (reference sequence).

Written as DNA, the CDR3 is TGCGCCAGTCAGACAGGGAGGGCTGGGGCCAACGTCCTGACTTTC. It specifies CASQTGRAGANVLTF. This sequence joins TRBV10-2 and TRBJ2-6; D may match TRBD1 or TRBD2 (7 bases each). V dropped 9 bases and J dropped 2 bases, with 14 bases sitting between them. The CDR3 runs 15 residues. Germline assignment: CDR1 WSHSY and CDR2 SAAADI.

The J gene is TRBJ2-2, the V gene TRBV14; 8 bases match TRBD2. The CDR3 is 18 amino acids. From germline, CDR1 is SGHDN and CDR2 FVKESK. The trim removed 0 bases at V and 2 bases at J, leaving 8 bases unmatched. CDR3 sequence: CASSQDSPSGLNTGELFF. In DNA, the CDR3 is TGTGCCAGCAGCCAAGACTCCCCTAGCGGGTTAAACACCGGGGAGCTGTTTTTT.

V is TRBV6-6 and J is TRBJ2-4; a weak D match, TRBD2 (5 bases). Germline V gene data show CDR1 as MNHNY and CDR2 as SVGAGI (reference sequence). The ends were cut back, 7 bases at V and 6 bases at J, with 7 bases in the middle. The CDR3 runs 11 residues. Written as DNA, the CDR3 is TGTGCCAGCACGGCGGGAAACATTCAGTACTTC. Translated: CASTAGNIQYF.

This chain connects TRBV5-1 to TRBJ2-1; D ambiguous. Germline V gene sequence: CDR1 SGHRS, CDR2 YFSETQ. Trimming removed 5 bases at V and 5 bases at J, with 17 bases between. The CDR3 is made up of 15 amino acids. The CDR3, as DNA: TGCGCCAGCAGTTCCAACAGCCATCCTGACAATGAGCAGTTCTTC. Amino acids: CASSSNSHPDNEQFF.

This chain joins TRBV27 and TRBJ1-3, with D hard to call. CDR3 length: 13 amino acids. With 6 bases removed from V and 0 bases from J, the gap between germline ends came to 6 bases. The germline V gene has CDR1 MNHEY and CDR2 SMNVEV (reference sequence). The CDR3 region has the DNA TGTGCCAGCAGAACAGTCTCTGGAAACACCATATATTTT. It codes for CASRTVSGNTIYF.

This clone was detected once. V and J are TRBV5-4 and TRBJ2-1; a possible D gene is TRBD1 (5 bases). CDR1 is SGHNT, CDR2 YYREEE, per germline (reference sequence). The CDR3 is made up of 14 amino acids. The V end lost 8 bases, the J end lost 4 bases, and 16 bases lay between the germline ends. CDR3: CASGSIGVYNEQFF. CDR3 in DNA: TGTGCCAGTGGATCGATAGGGGTATACAATGAGCAGTTCTTC.

This chain uses TRBV7-9 with TRBJ2-3, with 7 bases identical to TRBD1. CDR1 is SEHNR and CDR2 is FQNEAQ in the germline V gene (reference sequence). CDR3 size: 16 residues. The V segment lost 4 bases and the J segment 1 base; nucleotides outside the gene matches: 8. DNA for the CDR3: TGTGCCAGCAGCTCCCGGACAGGCTTGCGCACAGATACGCAGTATTTT. Amino acid sequence: CASSSRTGLRTDTQYF.

This sequence joins TRBV11-3 and TRBJ2-7; D may be TRBD1 (6 bases). There are 12 residues in the CDR3. V lost 5 bases and J 7 bases, leaving 12 bases between the germline ends. Germline V gene data show CDR1 as SGHNT and CDR2 as YENEEA. CDR3 loop: CASSTGQGEQYF. CDR3 sequence (DNA): TGTGCCAGCAGCACAGGGCAAGGGGAGCAGTACTTC.

V usage is TRBV19 and J usage is TRBJ2-7, with a tentative D call TRBD2 (6 bases). The CDR3 contains 15 residues. Germline CDR1 LNHDA, CDR2 SQIVND (reference sequence). Trimming removed 1 base at V and 0 bases at J, with 10 bases between. Here the CDR3 DNA reads TGTGCCAGTAGTATAGGAGCGGGTAGCTCCTACGAGCAGTACTTC. Translated: CASSIGAGSSYEQYF.

J is TRBJ2-2 and V is TRBV28; 7 bases map to TRBD1. This CDR3 region has 19 residues. Germline CDR1 is MDHEN and CDR2 is SYDVKM. J gave up 1 base and V 7 bases, and 18 bases lay outside the gene matches. The CDR3 nucleotides are TGTGCCAGCACATTTCTCAAATCACAAGGACAGGTGAACACCGGGGAGCTGTTTTTT. Protein product: CASTFLKSQGQVNTGELFF.

This clone was found once. This chain connects TRBV3-1 (or the pseudogene TRBV3-2) to TRBJ2-7, with 10 bases matching TRBD2. Germline V gene data show CDR1 as LGHDT and CDR2 as YNNKEL (reference sequence). The CDR3 consists of 17 residues. The ends lost 1 base at V and 5 bases at J; junction bases unmatched: 11. DNA for the CDR3: TGTGCCAGCAGCCAAGGGTACGTCCTAGCGGGGGTCCACGAGCAGTACTTC. Protein sequence: CASSQGYVLAGVHEQYF.

The DNA of the CDR3 is TGCGCCAGCAGTGAGTCGGGTGAAAAACTGTTTTTT. This sequence encodes CASSESGEKLFF. This chain uses TRBV10-2 with TRBJ1-4; D is ambiguous. Trimming stripped 0 bases from V and 7 bases from J, with 3 bases between. Germline V CDR1 and CDR2: WSHSY, SAAADI. This CDR3 has 12 residues.

The chain combines TRBV6-6 with TRBJ2-1; D perhaps matches TRBD2 (5 bases). V was pared by 7 bases and J by 10 bases, with 20 bases between. The CDR3 length is 14 residues. Germline lookup yields CDR1 MNHNY and CDR2 SVGAGI (reference sequence). This CDR3 reads CASTPVPPGREQFF. CDR3 DNA sequence: TGTGCCAGCACTCCAGTGCCTCCGGGAAGGGAGCAGTTCTTC.

Points on this clone: One end of the junction fails to match germline, which may point to a read error. This chain connects TRBV9 to TRBJ2-7, with 7 bases that match TRBD2. This CDR3 has 15 amino acids. Germline V lookup: CDR1 SGDLS, CDR2 YYNGEE. The CDR3 reads CASSDGAGAVYEQYF. The CDR3 region has the DNA TGTGCCAGCAGCGACGGCGCGGGAGCAGTCTACGAGCAATACTTC.

The chain recombines TRBV3-1 (or the pseudogene TRBV3-2) with TRBJ2-7, with D perhaps matching TRBD1 (5 bases). V was trimmed by 1 base and J by 5 bases, leaving 9 bases between them. Germline CDR1 and CDR2: LGHDT and YNNKEL (reference sequence). The CDR3 covers 13 residues. This CDR3 is CASSQGGANEQYF. The CDR3 nucleotides are TGTGCCAGCAGCCAAGGGGGCGCTAACGAGCAGTACTTC.

The chain combines TRBV5-1 with TRBJ2-7; 9 nucleotides line up with TRBD1. The germline V gene has CDR1 SGHRS and CDR2 YFSETQ. V lost 5 bases and J lost 0; bases outside the gene matches: 6. The CDR3 covers 15 residues. The CDR3 DNA follows: TGCGCCAGCAGGGGGGACAGGGTGCCCTCCTACGAGCAGTACTTC. Translating it yields CASRGDRVPSYEQYF.